The next 32 T cell receptor beta chains were all read from a single sample in a study of blood T cells in healthy people across ages. Primed by a sample-barcoded 5' primer and a J-beta primer mix, a second PCR proceeded for about 7 to 11 cycles. From the 5' RACE reads, TCRdb called clonotypes with MiXCR, one entry per CDR3 protein. The data hold around 1,800,000 distinct CDR3 sequences, with roughly 43% observed a single time. Input material: blood. These receptors came from a human donor in good health.

The CDR3 DNA reads as TGCAGCGTTGGCCCCGTCTTGGGGCATGAGCAGTTCTTC. Amino acid sequence: CSVGPVLGHEQFF. The J gene is TRBJ2-1, the V gene TRBV29-1; D possibly corresponds to TRBD1 (5 bases). Looked up from germline, CDR1 is SQVTM and CDR2 is ANQGSEA. There are 13 residues in the CDR3. Trimming removed 4 bases at V and 8 bases at J, with 15 bases between.

J is TRBJ1-1 and V is TRBV5-6; unclear D gene. Per the germline V gene, CDR1 is SGHDT and CDR2 is YYEEEE. The CDR3 loop spans 13 amino acids. Trimming pared 3 bases from V and 5 bases from J, leaving 11 bases between. CDR3 nucleotide sequence: TGTGCCAGCAGCTCAACCGACGTTACTGAAGCTTTCTTT. This translates into CASSSTDVTEAFF. The complete variable domain, with remaining parts taken from reference TRBV5-6 and TRBJ1-1, reads DAGVTQSPTHLIKTRGQQVTLRCSPKSGHDTVSWYQQALGQGPQFIFQYYEEEERQRGNFPDRFSGHQFPNYSSELNVNALLLGDSALYLCASSSTDVTEAFFGQGTRLTVV.

This chain uses TRBV15 with TRBJ2-7; D is undetermined. The CDR3 extends over 14 amino acids. Germline V lookup: CDR1 LNHNV, CDR2 YYDKDF (reference sequence). V was clipped by 4 bases and J by 7 bases, with 17 bases between them. The CDR3 loop is CATSTDSSIGEQYF. In nucleotides, the CDR3 is TGTGCCACCAGCACAGATAGTTCAATAGGAGAGCAGTACTTC.

The rearrangement joins TRBV4-3 to TRBJ2-1; D call uncertain. V dropped 2 bases and J dropped 4 bases, with 12 bases sitting between them. The CDR3 covers 15 residues. CDR1 is LGHNA, CDR2 YSLEER, per germline. As DNA, the CDR3 is TGCGCCAGCAGCCAACCTAACTCGGTTTACAATGAGCAGTTCTTC. This translates into CASSQPNSVYNEQFF.

J is TRBJ2-3 and V is TRBV4-1; 7 positions agree with TRBD1. Germline lookup yields CDR1 MGHRA and CDR2 YSYEKL. The CDR3 consists of 23 residues. With 4 bases clipped from V and 2 bases from J, the junction kept 30 bases outside the gene matches. Here the CDR3 DNA reads TGCGCCAGCAGCCCAACACAAGACCAGGGGGTGAGGATTCCCGGCTTAATCACAGATACGCAGTATTTT. It encodes CASSPTQDQGVRIPGLITDTQYF.

This clonotype showed up just a few times. The chain is built from TRBV2 and TRBJ2-7; the match to TRBD1 covers 7 bases. With V trimmed by 7 bases and J by 6 bases, 9 bases remained unmatched. This CDR3 has 13 residues. The germline CDR1 and CDR2 sequences are SNHLY and FYNNEI. Here the CDR3 reads CASNQGDLGEQYF. The CDR3 DNA is TGTGCCAGCAATCAGGGGGATTTAGGCGAGCAGTACTTC. The full variable domain, rest sourced from reference TRBV2 and TRBJ2-7, is EPEVTQTPSHQVTQMGQEVILRCVPISNHLYFYWYRQILGQKVEFLVSFYNNEISEKSEIFDDQFSVERPDGSNFTLKIRSTKLEDSAMYFCASNQGDLGEQYFGPGTRLTVT.

The chain is built from TRBV7-2 and TRBJ1-6; D might be TRBD1 (5 bases). V was trimmed by 1 base and J by 12 bases, leaving 13 bases between them. Germline CDR1 SGHTA, CDR2 FQGNSA. CDR3 length: 14 amino acids. CDR3: CASSLVGAREPLHF. The CDR3 DNA sequence: TGTGCCAGCAGCTTAGTAGGGGCCAGGGAACCCCTCCACTTT.

The chain couples TRBV29-1 to TRBJ2-5; D is ambiguous. Trimming shortened V by 4 bases and J by 7 bases, and 7 bases separated the two germline ends. The germline V gene encodes CDR1 SQVTM and CDR2 ANQGSEA. The CDR3 runs 10 residues. As DNA, the CDR3 is TGCAGCGTTGGGATTGTGACCCAGTACTTC. It translates to CSVGIVTQYF.

The chain couples TRBV5-6 to TRBJ1-4, with 9 bases that match TRBD1. The CDR3 spans 15 residues. Germline V gene sequence: CDR1 SGHDT, CDR2 YYEEEE. With 2 bases clipped from V and 7 bases from J, the junction kept 6 bases outside the gene matches. The CDR3 is CASSFYDRGSEKLFF. Here the CDR3 DNA reads TGTGCCAGCAGCTTCTATGACAGGGGGAGTGAAAAACTGTTTTTT.

This clonotype was recorded a few times. The chain is built from TRBV7-2 and TRBJ2-5; 7 nucleotides match TRBD1. The CDR3 runs 15 residues. J lost 5 bases, V lost 0 bases, and 6 bases had no gene match. Germline V lookup: CDR1 SGHTA, CDR2 FQGNSA. The CDR3, as DNA: TGTGCCAGCAGCTTAGCCCTTCAAGGGGGCGAGACCCAGTACTTC. This encodes CASSLALQGGETQYF. The complete variable domain, with remaining parts taken from reference TRBV7-2 and TRBJ2-5, reads GAGVSQSPSNKVTEKGKDVELRCDPISGHTALYWYRQSLGQGLEFLIYFQGNSAPDKSGLPSDRFSAERTGGSVSTLTIQRTQQEDSAVYLCASSLALQGGETQYFGPGTRLLVL.

In its sample, this clonotype was seen a few times. The chain uses TRBV12-3 or TRBV12-4 and TRBJ2-5; 7 nucleotides agree with TRBD1. The CDR3 spans 12 residues. J lost 5 bases, V lost 7 bases, and 4 bases had no gene match. The CDR3 here is CASTDRDETQYF. CDR3 DNA sequence: TGTGCCAGCACCGACAGGGACGAGACCCAGTACTTC.

The chain carries TRBV10-2 and TRBJ2-1, with TRBD2 matching 7 bases. TRBJ2-7 matches the DNA end more closely, so the J call is doubtful. Germline V CDR1 and CDR2: WSHSY, SAAADI. The CDR3 is 15 residues long. DNA for the CDR3: TGCGCCAGCAGTGAAGTAGCGGGCACCTACAATGAGCAGTACTTC. Protein product: CASSEVAGTYNEQYF.

In its sample, this clonotype was seen a few times. The CDR3 DNA reads as TGTGCCAGCTCACCACCGGATACAACTAATGAAAAACTGTTTTTT. Translating it yields CASSPPDTTNEKLFF. The V and J genes are TRBV18 and TRBJ1-4, with D hard to call. Trimming cost V 0 bases and J 0 bases, with 5 bases left between them. The germline CDR1 and CDR2 sequences are KGHSH and LQKENI. CDR3 size: 15 residues. The full variable domain, in which reference TRBV18 and TRBJ1-4 provide the parts outside the CDR3, is NAGVMQNPRHLVRRRGQEARLRCSPMKGHSHVYWYRQLPEEGLKFMVYLQKENIIDESGMPKERFSAEFPKEGPSILRIQQVVRGDSAAYFCASSPPDTTNEKLFFGSGTQLSVL.

This clonotype was observed a few times. The rearrangement links TRBV20-1 to TRBJ2-4; 7 bases are a match to TRBD1. The germline V gene has CDR1 DFQATT and CDR2 SNEGSKA (reference sequence). J gave up 8 bases and V 6 bases, and 7 bases lay outside the gene matches. The CDR3 length is 12 residues. The CDR3 sequence: CSADREVDIQYF. The CDR3, as DNA: TGCAGTGCCGACAGGGAAGTGGACATTCAGTACTTC.

This clonotype was recorded at least ten times. The V gene is TRBV5-5, the J gene TRBJ2-5; a possible D gene is TRBD2 (6 bases). The CDR3 covers 14 residues. V gave up 2 bases and J gave up 2 bases, with 10 bases separating them. The germline gives CDR1 SGHKS, CDR2 YYEKEE (reference sequence). This chain's CDR3 is CASSLYAGQETQYF. The CDR3 coding sequence is TGTGCCAGCAGCTTATATGCGGGGCAAGAGACCCAGTACTTC.

V is TRBV28 and J is TRBJ2-3, with D hard to call. The CDR3 consists of 16 residues. Per the germline V gene, CDR1 is MDHEN and CDR2 is SYDVKM. Trimming removed 3 bases from V and 4 bases from J, with 17 bases in between. The CDR3 loop is CASSLATHLNPDTQYF. As DNA, the CDR3 is TGTGCCAGCAGTTTGGCCACCCACCTGAACCCAGATACGCAGTATTTT.

The V and J genes are TRBV2 and TRBJ1-5; no reliable D call. The CDR3 has 12 amino acids. Germline-derived CDR1 and CDR2 are SNHLY and FYNNEI. Trimming took off 2 bases at V and 7 bases at J, with 6 bases between the two ends. CDR3 sequence (DNA): TGTGCCAGCAGTGAAATAGTCCAGCCCCAGCATTTT. The encoded protein is CASSEIVQPQHF.

The CDR3 sequence is CSVEDLNLSGSPLHF. The CDR3, as DNA: TGCAGCGTTGAAGATCTTAACCTCTCGGGTTCACCCCTCCACTTT. This chain uses TRBV29-1 with TRBJ1-6; D uncertain. The germline V gene encodes CDR1 SQVTM and CDR2 ANQGSEA. This CDR3 is 15 amino acids long. Trimming took 0 bases from V and 9 from J, leaving 15 bases between them.

The CDR3 loop is CASSLTPFNQPQHF. The CDR3 region has the DNA TGTGCCAGCAGCTTAACCCCGTTCAATCAGCCCCAGCATTTT. The rearrangement joins TRBV7-2 to TRBJ1-5; unclear D gene. The CDR3 length is 14 residues. Germline values: CDR1 SGHTA, CDR2 FQGNSA. V was pared by 2 bases and J by 3 bases, with 8 bases between.

Ten or more counts support this clonotype. V and J are TRBV5-4 and TRBJ2-3, with 7 bases identical to TRBD1. Germline CDR1 reads SGHNT; CDR2 reads YYREEE (reference sequence). This CDR3 is 15 amino acids long. J lost 5 bases, V lost 0 bases, and 6 bases had no gene match. In DNA, the CDR3 is TGTGCCAGCAGCTTGGTAGGGGGCGCGGTAGATACGCAGTATTTT. Residues: CASSLVGGAVDTQYF.

The chain combines TRBV18 with TRBJ2-1; D may be TRBD1 (5 bases). Germline-derived CDR1 and CDR2 are KGHSH and LQKENI. The CDR3 loop spans 15 amino acids. V was cut by 6 bases and J by 6 bases, with 18 bases left in between. Here the CDR3 DNA reads TGTGCCAGCTCTCCCCGTCAGGGCCTCATCAATGAGCAGTTCTTC. As protein: CASSPRQGLINEQFF. Together with reference TRBV18 and TRBJ2-1, the CDR3 gives the full variable domain: NAGVMQNPRHLVRRRGQEARLRCSPMKGHSHVYWYRQLPEEGLKFMVYLQKENIIDESGMPKERFSAEFPKEGPSILRIQQVVRGDSAAYFCASSPRQGLINEQFFGPGTRLTVL.

CDR3: CASSFSHGVEKLFF. DNA for the CDR3: TGTGCCAGCAGCTTTAGTCATGGGGTTGAAAAACTGTTTTTT. The chain couples TRBV7-2 to TRBJ1-4; D is undetermined. The CDR3 loop spans 14 amino acids. V was shortened by 3 bases and J by 7 bases, with 12 bases between the two germline ends. The germline gives CDR1 SGHTA, CDR2 FQGNSA.

About this clonotype: At one end, the junction sequence differs from germline, possibly due to a read error. The rearrangement joins TRBV20-1 to TRBJ2-1, with D perhaps TRBD2 (5 bases). The germline V gene has CDR1 DFQATT and CDR2 SNEGSKA (reference sequence). The length of the CDR3 is 14 residues. CDR3 DNA sequence: TGTAGTGCTAGAGGAGGAACCTCCTACAATGAGCAGTTCTTC. Encoded protein: CSARGGTSYNEQFF.

J is TRBJ2-1 and V is TRBV19, with a possible D match to TRBD1 (5 bases). In germline, CDR1 is LNHDA, CDR2 SQIVND (reference sequence). The germline V and J ends were trimmed by 3 bases and 8 bases, with 17 bases remaining between them. The CDR3 runs 15 residues. Here the CDR3 reads CASSIPAGPVDEQFF. In DNA, the CDR3 is TGTGCCAGTAGTATTCCGGCAGGGCCCGTGGATGAGCAGTTCTTC.

The chain links TRBV7-2 to TRBJ2-1, with TRBD1 identical over 7 bases. Looked up from germline, CDR1 is SGHTA and CDR2 is FQGNSA. This CDR3 has 17 amino acids. V trimming: 5 bases; J trimming: 3 bases; junction bases outside the gene matches: 13. CDR3 bases: TGTGCCAGCAGCCGTCACAGGGGATCGGGAATCTACAATGAGCAGTTCTTC. Amino acid sequence: CASSRHRGSGIYNEQFF. Combining the CDR3 with reference TRBV7-2 and TRBJ2-1 gives the whole variable domain GAGVSQSPSNKVTEKGKDVELRCDPISGHTALYWYRQSLGQGLEFLIYFQGNSAPDKSGLPSDRFSAERTGGSVSTLTIQRTQQEDSAVYLCASSRHRGSGIYNEQFFGPGTRLTVL.

The gene calls are TRBV2 and TRBJ2-5; D is perhaps TRBD1 or TRBD2 (5 bases each). The J call may be incorrect, as the DNA end agrees better with TRBJ2-1. The CDR3 totals 13 residues. CDR1 is SNHLY and CDR2 is FYNNEI in the germline V gene. DNA for the CDR3: TGTGCCAGCAGTGGGGACCACCAAGAGACCCAGTTCTTC. Amino acid sequence: CASSGDHQETQFF.

V usage is TRBV6-6 and J usage is TRBJ2-5, with unresolved D. The better agreement between TRBJ2-7 and the DNA end casts doubt on the J call. The CDR3 has 12 amino acids. Germline assignment: CDR1 MNHNY and CDR2 SVGAGI (reference sequence). Written as DNA, the CDR3 is TGTGCCAGCAGTTATGTCCGAGACGAGCAGTACTTC. Its protein product is CASSYVRDEQYF.

Only a few counts were recorded for this clonotype. The chain couples TRBV5-6 to TRBJ1-1, with D uncertain. V gave up 3 bases and J gave up 11 bases, with 20 bases separating them. The CDR3 is 14 amino acids. In germline, CDR1 is SGHDT, CDR2 YYEEEE. The CDR3 reads CASSSDSFGLGAFF. The CDR3 bases are TGTGCCAGCAGCTCAGATTCCTTCGGGCTTGGCGCTTTCTTT.

This clonotype was seen a few times. The genes are TRBV6-1 and TRBJ2-1, with a possible D match to TRBD1 (5 bases). CDR1 MNHNS and CDR2 SASEGT come from the germline V gene. CDR3 length equals 11 residues. The V and J ends lost 2 bases and 14 bases respectively, with 10 bases between them. The CDR3 reads CASSEFPTEFF. The CDR3 nucleotides read TGTGCCAGCAGTGAATTCCCGACAGAGTTCTTC.

The chain employs TRBV15 and TRBJ1-2; D unclear. V lost 9 bases to trimming and J lost 4 bases, with 12 bases between them. Germline lookup yields CDR1 LNHNV and CDR2 YYDKDF (reference sequence). The CDR3 runs 12 residues. The CDR3 spells CATHRTFYGYTF. The CDR3 region has the DNA TGTGCCACTCACCGGACCTTCTATGGCTACACCTTC.

This clonotype was recorded a few times. The chain links TRBV5-1 to TRBJ2-1, with D possibly TRBD1 on 6 matching bases. V gave up 1 base and J gave up 9 bases, with 17 bases separating them. This CDR3 has 15 amino acids. The germline gives CDR1 SGHRS, CDR2 YFSETQ. As DNA, the CDR3 is TGCGCCAGCAGCTTGATTCCACAGGGTAACAGTGAGCAGTTCTTC. Translating it yields CASSLIPQGNSEQFF. Together with reference TRBV5-1 and TRBJ2-1, the CDR3 gives the full variable domain: KAGVTQTPRYLIKTRGQQVTLSCSPISGHRSVSWYQQTPGQGLQFLFEYFSETQRNKGNFPGRFSGRQFSNSRSEMNVSTLELGDSALYLCASSLIPQGNSEQFFGPGTRLTVL.

The rearrangement uses TRBV4-2 and TRBJ2-7; TRBD2 agrees at 7 bases. The J segment lost 2 bases and the V segment lost 1 base, leaving 8 bases of the junction unmatched. CDR1 and CDR2 (germline): LGHNA, YNFKEQ. The CDR3 runs to 16 residues. CDR3 sequence: CASSQVPGGTAYEQYF. DNA for the CDR3: TGTGCCAGCAGCCAAGTCCCCGGGGGGACCGCCTACGAGCAGTACTTC.